This paragraph covers one TCR beta chain sequence. This sample stems from a study of blood T cells in healthy people across ages. Deletions cut 1 base from V and 1 base from J, with 10 bases between. This CDR3 region has 15 residues. From germline, CDR1 is LNHDA and CDR2 SQIVND (reference sequence). Primed by a sample-barcoded 5' primer and a J-beta primer mix, a second PCR proceeded for about 6 to 12 cycles. TCRdb recomputed calls from the 5' RACE reads with MiXCR, one row per CDR3 protein. The sample has hundreds of thousands of distinct CDR3 sequences, more than 25% seen once. This sequence was found in a woman of 80 years or more in good health. Sequenced input: blood. The V and J genes are TRBV19 and TRBJ2-5, with unresolved D. The DNA of the CDR3 is TGTGCCAGTAGTATAGCTGACTCACGCCAAGAGACCCAGTACTTC. It specifies CASSIADSRQETQYF.